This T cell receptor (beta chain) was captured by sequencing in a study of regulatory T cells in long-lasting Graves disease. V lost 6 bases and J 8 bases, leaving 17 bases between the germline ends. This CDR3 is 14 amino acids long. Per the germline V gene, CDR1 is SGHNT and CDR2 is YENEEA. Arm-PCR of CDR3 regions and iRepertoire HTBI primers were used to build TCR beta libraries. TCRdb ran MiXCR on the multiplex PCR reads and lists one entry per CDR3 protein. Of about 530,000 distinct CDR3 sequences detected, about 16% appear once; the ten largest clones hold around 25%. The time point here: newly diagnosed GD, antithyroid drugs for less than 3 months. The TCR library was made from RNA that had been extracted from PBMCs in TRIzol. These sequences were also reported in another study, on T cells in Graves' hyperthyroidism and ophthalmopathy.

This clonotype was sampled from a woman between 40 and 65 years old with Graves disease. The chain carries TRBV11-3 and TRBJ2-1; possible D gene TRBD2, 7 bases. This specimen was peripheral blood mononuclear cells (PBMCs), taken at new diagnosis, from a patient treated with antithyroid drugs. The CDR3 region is CASRGGGGAYEQFF. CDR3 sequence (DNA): TGTGCCAGCAGGGGGGGCGGGGGAGCCTATGAGCAGTTCTTC.